This TCR beta chain was recovered during a study of immune heterogeneity within non-small cell lung tumors. Study background: Tumor histology was classified as squamous cell carcinoma in a few cases, non-squamous carcinoma in 10 to 11 and not otherwise specified in 1.

Bulk tumor gDNA, 550 to 750 ng per sample, served as the TCR template. Surgical sampling yielded several biopsies per primary tumor (spaced far apart). Before undergoing curative surgery, patients had newly diagnosed non-small cell lung cancer that was untreated. The donors had newly diagnosed non-small cell lung cancer and underwent surgery intended to cure it. Study results and limitations: While identical dominant CDR3 beta clonotypes recurred across tumor sites within a patient, high-frequency clones unique to individual sites also appeared. The high-frequency T-cell receptor beta clonotypes mostly did not match up between individual patients.

This clonotype has more than one count but fewer than ten. Its matching antigen is unknown. CDR3 size: 14 residues. With 6 bases removed from V and 1 base from J, the gap between germline ends came to 11 bases. Germline V gene lookup returns CDR1 SEHNR and CDR2 FQNEAQ (reference sequence). Multiplex PCR (32 V and 13 J primers) was used to amplify the TCR beta CDR3. In TCRdb, the multiplex PCR reads were re-called with MiXCR into one record per CDR3 protein. The data show 15,000 or so distinct CDR3 sequences, about 30% seen once. The chain uses TRBV7-9 and TRBJ2-3; tentatively, D is TRBD1 (6 bases). The source material was lung tumor tissue. The clonotype was recovered from a man aged 35 to 55 with non-small cell lung cancer. The CDR3 DNA follows: TGTGCCAGCAGTACGGGACATGGCACAGATACGCAGTATTTT. Its protein product is CASSTGHGTDTQYF.